Below, 5 T cell receptor beta chains from the same sample are listed, as sequenced in a study of blood T cell repertoires in COVID-19. Only in-frame clones appear in the TCRdb table, and some are missing; sequencing was by immunoSEQ multiplex PCR. This table has 140,000 to 150,000 clones, roughly 80% appearing once. Sample: peripheral blood. These receptors all stem from a human donor in a cohort sampled during active COVID-19.

The V and J genes are TRBV5-5 and TRBJ2-4, with D tentatively TRBD1 (6 bases). Germline assignment: CDR1 SGHKS and CDR2 YYEKEE (reference sequence). V lost 8 bases and J lost 7, with 13 bases in between. This CDR3 has 12 amino acids. The CDR3 nucleotides read TGTGCCAGTACCCTGCAGGGGAACATTCAGTACTTC. It codes for CASTLQGNIQYF.

The chain links TRBV4-1 to TRBJ2-7; D is undetermined. Germline V CDR1 and CDR2: MGHRA, YSYEKL. The CDR3 has 16 amino acids. The ends were cut back, 2 bases at V and 0 bases at J, with 14 bases in the middle. The CDR3 DNA reads TGCGCCAGCAGCCAACACAGTCGTTCGAGCTCCTACGAGCAGTACTTC. It translates to CASSQHSRSSSYEQYF.

This chain links TRBV4-3 with TRBJ1-1, with a possible D match to TRBD1 (5 bases). Germline V CDR1 and CDR2: LGHNA, YSLEER. V was shortened by 2 bases and J by 5 bases, with 15 bases between the two germline ends. The CDR3 extends over 15 amino acids. The CDR3: CASSQTPPGGTEAFF. The CDR3 DNA is TGCGCCAGCAGCCAAACCCCCCCCGGGGGGACTGAAGCTTTCTTT.

V is TRBV5-1 and J is TRBJ2-2, with 7 nucleotides matching TRBD1. The CDR3 loop spans 17 amino acids. V lost 0 bases and J lost 6; bases outside the gene matches: 11. Germline lookup yields CDR1 SGHRS and CDR2 YFSETQ. The CDR3 spells CASSLGSGQAVSGELFF. The DNA for the CDR3 is TGCGCCAGCAGCTTGGGGAGCGGACAGGCAGTATCCGGGGAGCTGTTTTTT.

V usage is TRBV11-3 and J usage is TRBJ1-1; maybe TRBD1 (5 bases). This CDR3 comprises 15 residues. The germline V gene has CDR1 SGHNT and CDR2 YENEEA. The V end lost 5 bases, the J end lost 0 bases, and 13 bases lay between the germline ends. The CDR3 here is CASSRRQFLNTEAFF. The DNA for the CDR3 is TGTGCCAGCAGCCGCAGACAGTTCTTGAACACTGAAGCTTTCTTT.